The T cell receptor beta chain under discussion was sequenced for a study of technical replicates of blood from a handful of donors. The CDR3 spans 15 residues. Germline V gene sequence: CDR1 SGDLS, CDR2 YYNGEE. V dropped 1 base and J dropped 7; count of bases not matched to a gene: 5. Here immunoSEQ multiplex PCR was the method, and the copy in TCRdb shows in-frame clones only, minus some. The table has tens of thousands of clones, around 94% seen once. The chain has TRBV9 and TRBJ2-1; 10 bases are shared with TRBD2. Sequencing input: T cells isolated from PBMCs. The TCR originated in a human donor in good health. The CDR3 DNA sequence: TGTGCCAGCAGCGTAACCGGGACTAGCGTAAATGAGCAGTTCTTC. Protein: CASSVTGTSVNEQFF.